Following are 16 T cell receptor beta chains from one sample sequenced in a study of CD8 T cells in Susac syndrome. Random hexamers were used to reverse transcribe an amount of roughly 0.5 to 1 ug RNA. Each CDR3 protein gets one entry after TCRdb re-called the immunoSEQ multiplex PCR reads with MiXCR. The sample has some 250,000 distinct CDR3 sequences, roughly 95% seen once. Source material: CD4+ T cells from PBMCs. Receptor source: a human donor with Susac syndrome.

The chain is built from TRBV15 and TRBJ1-1; D is perhaps TRBD1 (5 bases). Per germline, CDR1 LNHNV and CDR2 YYDKDF (reference sequence). The CDR3 runs to 16 residues. The germline V and J ends were trimmed by 0 bases and 0 bases, with 11 bases remaining between them. DNA for the CDR3: TGTGCCACCAGCAGAGATCTGGAACAGGTGAACACTGAAGCTTTCTTT. Protein: CATSRDLEQVNTEAFF.

The chain is built from TRBV5-1 and TRBJ1-5; D unresolved. Per the germline V gene, CDR1 is SGHRS and CDR2 is YFSETQ. V lost 0 bases to trimming and J lost 3 bases, with 10 bases between them. This CDR3 has 15 amino acids. DNA of the CDR3: TGCGCCAGCAGCTTGGCCGGGCAGTTCAATCAGCCCCAGCATTTT. As protein: CASSLAGQFNQPQHF.

The CDR3 is CASSLAIRTGGNEQFF. For the CDR3, the DNA is TGTGCCAGCAGCTTAGCCATCCGGACAGGAGGCAATGAGCAGTTCTTC. This chain joins TRBV7-2 and TRBJ2-1, with 7 bases fitting TRBD1. J gave up 6 bases and V 0 bases, and 8 bases lay outside the gene matches. This CDR3 is built from 16 residues. The germline CDR1 and CDR2 sequences are SGHTA and FQGNSA.

This clonotype has just a few counts. The chain couples TRBV28 to TRBJ2-7; maybe TRBD2 (5 bases). CDR3 size: 13 residues. V was clipped by 2 bases and J by 6 bases, with 11 bases between them. Looked up from germline, CDR1 is MDHEN and CDR2 is SYDVKM. CDR3 sequence reads: CASSLDYWGEQYF. The DNA for the CDR3 is TGTGCCAGCAGTTTAGACTATTGGGGCGAGCAGTACTTC.

The chain employs TRBV9 and TRBJ2-6, with a weak D call TRBD2 (6 bases). The V end was cut by 1 base, the J end by 0 bases, with 11 bases between. The CDR3 extends over 17 amino acids. Per germline, CDR1 SGDLS and CDR2 YYNGEE. DNA of the CDR3: TGTGCCAGCAGCGTAAAACCGGGACTCTCTGGGGCCAACGTCCTGACTTTC. As protein: CASSVKPGLSGANVLTF.

V gene TRBV29-1 combines with J gene TRBJ2-4, with no clear D. Per the germline V gene, CDR1 is SQVTM and CDR2 is ANQGSEA. The CDR3 covers 11 residues. Trimming pared 7 bases from V and 7 bases from J, leaving 11 bases between. The CDR3, as DNA: TGCAGCGCCTCCGTGGGGAACATTCAGTACTTC. This translates into CSASVGNIQYF.

This chain joins TRBV7-9 and TRBJ2-7; TRBD2 matches at 14 bases. The V gene end was trimmed by 5 bases and the J gene end by 4 bases; junction bases not matched to a gene: 7. The CDR3 consists of 16 residues. Germline CDR1 and CDR2: SEHNR and FQNEAQ (reference sequence). The CDR3 bases are TGTGCCAGCAGCCCGAGGACTAGCGGGAGGTCATACGAGCAGTACTTC. Amino acid sequence: CASSPRTSGRSYEQYF.

The chain recombines TRBV1 with TRBJ2-5; the table's D call of TRBD2 was not tested on the DNA. TRBV1 is reported as a pseudogene. This CDR3 has 14 residues. The CDR3 reads CTSSQVASGETQYF. The CDR3 DNA reads as TGCACCAGCAGCCAAGTGGCTAGCGGAGAGACCCAGTACTTC.

The genes are TRBV28 and TRBJ2-7; D gene uncertain. CDR1 is MDHEN, CDR2 SYDVKM, per germline. The CDR3 runs to 12 residues. V lost 2 bases, J lost 3 bases, and 5 bases lay in between. CDR3 sequence reads: CASSLADYEQYF. The CDR3 DNA is TGTGCCAGCAGTTTAGCGGACTACGAGCAGTACTTC.

The rearrangement joins TRBV3-1 to TRBJ2-5, with D perhaps given as TRBD1 or TRBD2 (5 bases each). Germline V lookup: CDR1 LGHDT, CDR2 YNNKEL (reference sequence). The CDR3 sequence is 13 residues long. The germline V and J ends were trimmed by 0 bases and 9 bases, with 11 bases remaining between them. CDR3 sequence reads: CASSQEPGSAQYF. The CDR3 nucleotides read TGTGCCAGCAGCCAAGAACCAGGGAGCGCCCAGTACTTC.

The chain links TRBV9 to TRBJ2-7; 12 bases map to TRBD1. The germline V gene has CDR1 SGDLS and CDR2 YYNGEE. This CDR3 is built from 16 residues. J gave up 3 bases and V 5 bases, and 9 bases lay outside the gene matches. CDR3 DNA: TGTGCCAGCAGTCCGGGACAGGGGGCTAAGTTCTACGAGCAGTACTTC. It codes for CASSPGQGAKFYEQYF.

This chain connects TRBV7-9 to TRBJ2-1; weak D call: TRBD2 (6 bases). The V and J ends lost 5 bases and 5 bases respectively, with 16 bases between them. In germline, CDR1 is SEHNR, CDR2 FQNEAQ (reference sequence). There are 15 residues in the CDR3. The CDR3 coding sequence is TGTGCCAGCAGCCCCGGGAGACCGGCCCACAATGAGCAGTTCTTC. As protein: CASSPGRPAHNEQFF.

J is TRBJ2-6 and V is TRBV4-1; D gene uncertain. The length of the CDR3 is 16 residues. Per germline, CDR1 MGHRA and CDR2 YSYEKL. Deletions cut 1 base from V and 0 bases from J, with 7 bases between. The chain's CDR3 is CASSQVDPSGANVLTF. In DNA, the CDR3 is TGCGCCAGCAGCCAAGTGGACCCCTCTGGGGCCAACGTCCTGACTTTC.

There are a few counts of this clonotype. The chain has TRBV7-9 and TRBJ2-3; D not certain. The CDR3 totals 12 residues. Between the trimmed V and J ends, which lost 3 bases and 4 bases, there was a span of 5 bases. Germline assignment: CDR1 SEHNR and CDR2 FQNEAQ (reference sequence). The CDR3 bases are TGTGCCAGCAGCTTTGAGGCAGATACGCAGTATTTT. This sequence encodes CASSFEADTQYF.

This chain connects TRBV20-1 to TRBJ1-1; weak D call: TRBD1 (6 bases). The CDR3 has 14 residues. Germline lookup yields CDR1 DFQATT and CDR2 SNEGSKA (reference sequence). V was cut by 6 bases and J by 5 bases, with 19 bases left in between. The CDR3 spells CSAQVRARGTEAFF. The CDR3 DNA reads TGCAGTGCGCAAGTCCGGGCCAGGGGAACTGAAGCTTTCTTT.

This clonotype was picked up one time. The chain carries TRBV4-1 and TRBJ2-7, with D perhaps matching TRBD2 (5 bases). The germline V and J ends were trimmed by 0 bases and 2 bases, with 17 bases remaining between them. The CDR3 has 17 amino acids. Germline CDR1 reads MGHRA; CDR2 reads YSYEKL. Here the CDR3 reads CASSQDPSAATTYEQYF. The CDR3 bases are TGCGCCAGCAGCCAAGATCCCTCGGCAGCGACTACCTACGAGCAGTACTTC.